These T cell receptor beta chains were read from a single sample in a study of tumor and adjacent non-tumor tissue in lung cancer. TCRdb ran MiXCR on the multiplex PCR reads and lists one entry per CDR3 protein. The sample has about 110,000 distinct CDR3 sequences; 75% are singletons. Sequenced: lung tumor tissue. These receptors came from a woman aged 55-69 years with non-small cell lung cancer. Each CDR3 is given with its conserved first and last residue. Fields, in order: clone size, J gene, D gene, V gene, CDR3 protein, CDR3 DNA. D genes are given only for firm matches. Only part of the rows carry a size: once, few, many, or a class if the clone is expanded.

abundance: many
j_gene: TRBJ1-2
d_gene: .
v_gene: TRBV20-1
CDR3aa: CSARRDRTFSYYGYTF
CDR3nt: TGCAGTGCCCGCAGAGACAGAACCTTTTCCTACTATGGCTACACCTTC

abundance: .
j_gene: TRBJ2-4
d_gene: .
v_gene: TRBV12-3/TRBV12-4
CDR3aa: CASSREDTLAKNIQYF
CDR3nt: TGTGCCAGCAGTCGAGAGGACACTTTAGCCAAAAACATTCAGTACTTC

abundance: .
j_gene: TRBJ1-2
d_gene: .
v_gene: TRBV6-5
CDR3aa: CASGPGQNYGYTF
CDR3nt: TGTGCCAGCGGACCCGGACAGAATTATGGCTACACCTTC

abundance: .
j_gene: TRBJ1-1
d_gene: TRBD1
v_gene: TRBV10-1
CDR3aa: CASSESGQGKSEAFF
CDR3nt: TGCGCCAGCAGTGAAAGTGGACAGGGAAAGTCTGAAGCTTTCTTT

abundance: .
j_gene: TRBJ2-7
d_gene: TRBD1
v_gene: TRBV6-5
CDR3aa: CASRGQAWDEQYF
CDR3nt: TGTGCCAGCAGGGGACAGGCTTGGGACGAGCAGTACTTC

abundance: .
j_gene: TRBJ2-7
d_gene: .
v_gene: TRBV6-2/TRBV6-3
CDR3aa: CARSYPETVYEQYF
CDR3nt: TGTGCCAGAAGTTACCCGGAGACAGTCTACGAGCAGTACTTC

abundance: .
j_gene: TRBJ2-1
d_gene: TRBD1
v_gene: TRBV28
CDR3aa: CASSLRGGYANEQFF
CDR3nt: TGTGCCAGCAGTTTAAGAGGGGGCTACGCGAATGAGCAGTTCTTC

abundance: many
j_gene: TRBJ2-6
d_gene: .
v_gene: TRBV20-1
CDR3aa: CSADQGKGANVLTF
CDR3nt: TGCAGTGCAGATCAGGGGAAAGGGGCCAACGTCCTGACTTTC

abundance: once
j_gene: TRBJ2-2
d_gene: .
v_gene: TRBV5-5
CDR3aa: CASSLGTPKGTGELFF
CDR3nt: TGTGCCAGCAGCCTCGGGACTCCTAAGGGGACCGGGGAGCTGTTTTTT

abundance: .
j_gene: TRBJ1-1
d_gene: .
v_gene: TRBV6-2/TRBV6-3
CDR3aa: CASSLRAGFFGYTESFF
CDR3nt: TGTGCCAGCAGTCTCCGAGCTGGGTTTTTTGGATACACTGAATCTTTCTTT

abundance: few
j_gene: TRBJ1-1
d_gene: .
v_gene: TRBV10-1
CDR3aa: CASSAPDRPEAFF
CDR3nt: TGCGCCAGCAGTGCTCCGGACAGACCCGAAGCTTTCTTT

abundance: .
j_gene: TRBJ2-1
d_gene: .
v_gene: TRBV4-3
CDR3aa: CTNNQVLVSYNEQFF
CDR3nt: TGCACCAACAACCAAGTTCTCGTCTCCTACAATGAGCAGTTCTTC

abundance: many
j_gene: TRBJ2-5
d_gene: .
v_gene: TRBV29-1
CDR3aa: CSVTAYQETQYF
CDR3nt: TGCAGCGTTACGGCCTACCAAGAGACCCAGTACTTC

abundance: .
j_gene: TRBJ1-3
d_gene: .
v_gene: TRBV13
CDR3aa: CTSSLYRTSGNTIYF
CDR3nt: TGTACGAGCAGCTTGTACAGGACTTCTGGAAACACCATATATTTT

abundance: .
j_gene: TRBJ2-5
d_gene: TRBD2
v_gene: TRBV6-5
CDR3aa: CASRAGVEDTQYF
CDR3nt: TGTGCCAGCAGAGCGGGAGTAGAAGATACCCAGTACTTC

abundance: .
j_gene: TRBJ1-1
d_gene: .
v_gene: TRBV18
CDR3aa: CASSPGGLNTEAFF
CDR3nt: TGTGCCAGCTCACCGGGGGGCTTGAACACTGAAGCTTTCTTT

abundance: few
j_gene: TRBJ2-5
d_gene: TRBD1
v_gene: TRBV29-1
CDR3aa: CSALPGDSQETQYF
CDR3nt: TGCAGCGCTCTCCCCGGGGACAGTCAAGAGACCCAGTACTTC

abundance: .
j_gene: TRBJ1-4
d_gene: .
v_gene: TRBV6-1
CDR3aa: CASNSAGEQANEKLLF
CDR3nt: TGTGCCAGCAATTCGGCGGGGGAGCAGGCTAATGAAAAACTATTATTT

abundance: many
j_gene: TRBJ2-6
d_gene: .
v_gene: TRBV29-1
CDR3aa: CSAEEGSGANVLTF
CDR3nt: TGCAGCGCGGAAGAGGGATCTGGGGCCAACGTCCTGACTTTC

abundance: once
j_gene: TRBJ2-2
d_gene: TRBD2
v_gene: TRBV11-3
CDR3aa: CASSARVLAGGTNTGELFF
CDR3nt: TGTGCCAGCAGCGCCCGAGTACTAGCGGGGGGTACGAACACCGGGGAGCTGTTTTTT

abundance: many
j_gene: TRBJ2-7
d_gene: TRBD1
v_gene: TRBV10-3
CDR3aa: CAIALGTGITEQYF
CDR3nt: TGTGCCATCGCCCTCGGGACAGGGATCACCGAGCAGTACTTC

abundance: .
j_gene: TRBJ1-1
d_gene: .
v_gene: TRBV29-1
CDR3aa: CSGRQHLNTEAFF
CDR3nt: TGCAGCGGTCGGCAGCATTTGAACACTGAAGCTTTCTTT

abundance: .
j_gene: TRBJ2-5
d_gene: .
v_gene: TRBV11-3
CDR3aa: CVSCLSETQYF
CDR3nt: TGTGTCAGCTGCTTATCGGAGACCCAGTACTTC

abundance: .
j_gene: TRBJ2-1
d_gene: .
v_gene: TRBV13
CDR3aa: CASSPHQGSYNEQFF
CDR3nt: TGTGCCAGCAGCCCCCACCAGGGATCCTACAATGAGCAGTTCTTC